A single sample is the source of the 20 T cell receptor beta chains below, sequenced in a study of blood T cell repertoires in COVID-19 (dated by TCRdb to between 2020 and 2021). Library generation was performed with the immunoSEQ multiplex PCR assay. The source is immuneACCESS, and TCRdb retained only in-frame sequences with V and J called. Part of the clones is not carried over; for the studies checked, unresolved V genes explain less than half of this, and the remainder is unexplained. The sample table contains about 210,000 clones; only one count was recorded for approximately 82% of them. About 12% of the sample is held by the ten biggest clonotypes. Input material: peripheral blood. Receptors originate from a woman in her forties with acute or convalescent COVID-19.

This chain uses TRBV5-1 with TRBJ2-7, with 9 bases aligning to TRBD1. Germline CDR1 and CDR2: SGHRS and YFSETQ. The CDR3 extends over 14 amino acids. J was trimmed by 4 bases and V by 2 bases; bases with no gene match: 4. The CDR3 DNA follows: TGCGCCAGCAGCTTTGGGACAGGGTTTTACGAGCAGTACTTC. Its translation: CASSFGTGFYEQYF. Combining the CDR3 with reference TRBV5-1 and TRBJ2-7 gives the whole variable domain KAGVTQTPRYLIKTRGQQVTLSCSPISGHRSVSWYQQTPGQGLQFLFEYFSETQRNKGNFPGRFSGRQFSNSRSEMNVSTLELGDSALYLCASSFGTGFYEQYFGPGTRLTVT.

This clone has just one count. J is TRBJ2-7 and V is TRBV6-6; 7 bases line up with TRBD1. J was trimmed by 4 bases and V by 6 bases; bases with no gene match: 6. This CDR3 spans 13 amino acids. Germline values: CDR1 MNHNY, CDR2 SVGAGI (reference sequence). The CDR3 spells CASRGTDSYEQYF. In DNA form, the CDR3 reads TGTGCCAGCAGAGGGACAGATTCTTACGAGCAGTACTTC.

V is TRBV4-2 and J is TRBJ2-7, with 7 bases aligning to TRBD1. The CDR3 is 13 residues long. Losses at the gene ends were 4 bases for V and 4 bases for J; bases not matched to a gene: 4. Germline loops: CDR1 LGHNA, CDR2 YNFKEQ. The CDR3 DNA is TGTGCCAGCAGCCCCAGGGGGTCTTACGAGCAGTACTTC. It specifies CASSPRGSYEQYF.

This chain connects TRBV2 to TRBJ2-1; 8 bases fit TRBD2. J was trimmed by 2 bases and V by 1 base; bases with no gene match: 4. CDR3 length equals 16 residues. Germline CDR1 and CDR2: SNHLY and FYNNEI. The CDR3 loop is CASSEVSGLAYNEQFF. The CDR3 region has the DNA TGTGCCAGCAGTGAAGTGTCGGGACTAGCCTACAATGAGCAGTTCTTC.

The chain recombines TRBV18 with TRBJ2-1, with TRBD2 identical over 7 bases. This CDR3 has 17 residues. Germline V gene sequence: CDR1 KGHSH, CDR2 LQKENI. The V and J ends lost 0 bases and 0 bases, in that order; junction bases with no gene match: 5. CDR3 nucleotide sequence: TGTGCCAGCTCACCACCCCTAGCGGAGAGCTCCTACAATGAGCAGTTCTTC. Translated, it gives CASSPPLAESSYNEQFF.

This chain uses TRBV2 with TRBJ1-2, with D perhaps TRBD1 (5 bases). CDR3 length: 11 residues. V lost 3 bases and J lost 14, with 13 bases in between. The germline V gene has CDR1 SNHLY and CDR2 FYNNEI. The CDR3 DNA reads TGTGCCAGCAGTGAGAGACAGTCCCAAACCTTC. As protein: CASSERQSQTF.

The chain employs TRBV10-2 and TRBJ1-5; TRBD1 matches at 7 bases. The CDR3 sequence is 14 residues long. V shed 6 bases and J 2 bases; nucleotides not matched to a gene: 4. Per the germline V gene, CDR1 is WSHSY and CDR2 is SAAADI. CDR3 protein: CASRNRGGNQPQHF. The CDR3 DNA reads as TGCGCCAGCAGGAACAGGGGCGGCAATCAGCCCCAGCATTTT.

The gene calls are TRBV9 and TRBJ1-1, with a possible D match to TRBD1 (5 bases). V was trimmed by 3 bases and J by 2 bases, leaving 14 bases between them. Per germline, CDR1 SGDLS and CDR2 YYNGEE. The CDR3 runs to 15 residues. The CDR3 sequence is CASSASGGFNTEAFF. DNA for the CDR3: TGTGCCAGCAGCGCCTCCGGGGGGTTCAACACTGAAGCTTTCTTT.

The table lists this clone with a few counts. The J gene is TRBJ2-1, the V gene TRBV19, with TRBD2 identical over 15 bases. The V and J ends lost 5 bases and 4 bases, in that order; junction bases with no gene match: 12. Germline lookup yields CDR1 LNHDA and CDR2 SQIVND (reference sequence). This CDR3 contains 19 residues. In DNA form, the CDR3 reads TGTGCCAGTAGTGCCGAGGGACTAGCGGGAGGTCCCCTTTACAATGAGCAGTTCTTC. Amino acid sequence: CASSAEGLAGGPLYNEQFF.

The chain is built from TRBV6-2 or TRBV6-3 and TRBJ2-1; the match to TRBD2 covers 13 bases. Germline V gives CDR1 MNHEY, CDR2 SVGEGT. The CDR3 totals 17 residues. The trim removed 5 bases at V and 2 bases at J, leaving 6 bases unmatched. The CDR3 loop is CASSQGLAGAAYNEQFF. CDR3 nucleotide sequence: TGTGCCAGCAGTCAAGGACTAGCGGGAGCGGCCTACAATGAGCAGTTCTTC.

This chain links TRBV3-1 (or the pseudogene TRBV3-2) with TRBJ1-3; D unclear. V dropped 0 bases and J dropped 2 bases, with 2 bases sitting between them. Per the germline V gene, CDR1 is LGHDT and CDR2 is YNNKEL (reference sequence). This CDR3 has 13 residues. In DNA form, the CDR3 reads TGTGCCAGCAGCCAAGATACTGGAAACACCATATATTTT. Its translation is CASSQDTGNTIYF.

The chain combines TRBV10-3 with TRBJ1-5; 7 nucleotides line up with TRBD1. Germline lookup yields CDR1 ENHRY and CDR2 SYGVKD. CDR3 length: 14 residues. Trimming took 6 bases from V and 3 from J; bases not matched to a gene: 5. The CDR3 sequence: CAISADRFNQPQHF. The CDR3 DNA reads as TGTGCCATCAGCGCGGACAGGTTCAATCAGCCCCAGCATTTT.

The chain has TRBV2 and TRBJ1-1; 7 bases agree with TRBD1. The CDR3 sequence is 12 residues long. CDR1 SNHLY and CDR2 FYNNEI come from the germline V gene. V trimming: 6 bases; J trimming: 3 bases; junction bases outside the gene matches: 1. This CDR3 is CASRGQYTEAFF. For the CDR3, the DNA is TGTGCCAGCAGGGGACAGTACACTGAAGCTTTCTTT.

CDR3 protein: CASSVASTDTQYF. DNA for the CDR3: TGTGCCAGCAGCGTAGCTAGCACAGATACGCAGTATTTT. The chain joins TRBV9 to TRBJ2-3; D ambiguous. Germline loops: CDR1 SGDLS, CDR2 YYNGEE. Trimming pared 0 bases from V and 0 bases from J, leaving 2 bases between. This CDR3 has 13 residues.

The rearrangement links TRBV30 to TRBJ1-1; D is perhaps TRBD1 (5 bases). V shed 3 bases and J shed 3 bases, with 17 bases lying between them. CDR1 is GTSNPN, CDR2 SVGIG, per germline (reference sequence). This CDR3 is 15 amino acids long. The CDR3 DNA sequence: TGTGCCTGGAGGCTGGGGACTGGTTGGGACACTGAAGCTTTCTTT. Translated: CAWRLGTGWDTEAFF.

The chain combines TRBV4-3 with TRBJ2-1; D ambiguous. The germline gives CDR1 LGHNA, CDR2 YSLEER. V lost 0 bases and J lost 9, with 15 bases in between. The CDR3 spans 15 residues. CDR3 region: CASSQDEGVTGEQFF. The DNA of the CDR3 is TGCGCCAGCAGCCAAGATGAAGGAGTCACGGGTGAGCAGTTCTTC.

The V gene is TRBV4-1, the J gene TRBJ2-2; 11 bases are shared with TRBD1. The CDR3 sequence is 16 residues long. V dropped 4 bases and J dropped 4; count of bases not matched to a gene: 5. Looked up from germline, CDR1 is MGHRA and CDR2 is YSYEKL. CDR3: CASSPSGQGGTGELFF. The DNA for the CDR3 is TGCGCCAGCAGCCCCTCGGGACAGGGGGGCACCGGGGAGCTGTTTTTT.

This chain joins TRBV7-2 and TRBJ2-1, with a weak D call TRBD2 (5 bases). Germline CDR1 and CDR2: SGHTA and FQGNSA. There are 17 residues in the CDR3. Trimming shortened V by 5 bases and J by 0 bases, and 17 bases separated the two germline ends. The CDR3 loop is CASSPEAVKSSYNEQFF. CDR3 bases: TGTGCCAGCAGCCCTGAAGCGGTCAAGAGCTCCTACAATGAGCAGTTCTTC.

The chain couples TRBV7-2 to TRBJ2-5, with 11 bases matching TRBD2. The CDR3 extends over 17 amino acids. Germline assignment: CDR1 SGHTA and CDR2 FQGNSA. The V segment lost 5 bases and the J segment 5 bases; nucleotides outside the gene matches: 13. The CDR3 spells CASSPRLAGWKTETQYF. The CDR3 DNA reads as TGTGCCAGCAGCCCCCGACTAGCGGGATGGAAAACTGAGACCCAGTACTTC.

This chain joins TRBV3-1 (or the pseudogene TRBV3-2) and TRBJ2-1, with a possible D match to TRBD1 (5 bases). The CDR3 consists of 16 residues. V lost 3 bases and J 4 bases, leaving 16 bases between the germline ends. Per the germline V gene, CDR1 is LGHDT and CDR2 is YNNKEL (reference sequence). In DNA, the CDR3 is TGTGCCAGCAGCCAGGACCCTCTGGGGCCTTACAATGAGCAGTTCTTC. It translates to CASSQDPLGPYNEQFF.